This T cell receptor (beta chain) was recovered during a study of CD8 T cells in Susac syndrome. Reverse transcription of 0.5 to 1 ug RNA was performed with random hexamers. It was immunoSEQ multiplex PCR that amplified TCR beta CDR3 across 54 Vbeta and 13 Jbeta. TCRdb called the immunoSEQ multiplex PCR reads again in MiXCR, with one record for every CDR3 protein. The repertoire consists of about 66,000 distinct CDR3 sequences, with around 95% occurring once and the leading ten covering 0.5% to 0.7%. The study sequenced TCR beta in blood CD8+ and CD4+ T cells. The multiple sclerosis control group was made up of treatment-naive patients with stable or active relapsing-remitting disease. FACS was used to enrich TEMRA cells, whereas the CD8+ and CD4+ T cells were obtained by negative isolation. Trimming removed 1 base from V and 1 base from J, with 11 bases in between. The CDR3 contains 14 residues. Germline CDR1 and CDR2: DFQATT and SNEGSKA (reference sequence).

The receptor comes from a human donor with multiple sclerosis. Sequencing was performed on CD8+ T cells from PBMCs. The rearrangement links TRBV20-1 to TRBJ2-7; D gene ambiguous. CDR3 loop: CSARVKGQSYEQYF. CDR3 nucleotide sequence: TGCAGTGCTAGAGTCAAGGGCCAGTCCTACGAGCAGTACTTC.